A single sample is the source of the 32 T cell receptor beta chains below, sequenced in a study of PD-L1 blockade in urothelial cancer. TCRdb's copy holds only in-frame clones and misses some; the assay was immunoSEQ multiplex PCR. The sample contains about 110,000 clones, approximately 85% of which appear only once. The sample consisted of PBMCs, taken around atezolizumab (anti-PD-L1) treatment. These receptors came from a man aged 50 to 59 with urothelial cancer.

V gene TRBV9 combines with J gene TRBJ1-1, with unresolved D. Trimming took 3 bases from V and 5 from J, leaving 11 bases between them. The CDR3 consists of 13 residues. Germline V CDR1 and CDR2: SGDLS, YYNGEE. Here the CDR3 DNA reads TGTGCCAGCAGCGCCCTCCCGGGGACTGAAGCTTTCTTT. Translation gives CASSALPGTEAFF.

The CDR3 bases are TGTGCCAGCAGCTTACAACTCGTCGGTCGAACTGAAGCTTTCTTT. Protein product: CASSLQLVGRTEAFF. The J gene is TRBJ1-1, the V gene TRBV7-2; D is uncertain. The CDR3 has 15 residues. The germline V and J ends were trimmed by 2 bases and 5 bases, with 15 bases remaining between them. CDR1 SGHTA and CDR2 FQGNSA come from the germline V gene.

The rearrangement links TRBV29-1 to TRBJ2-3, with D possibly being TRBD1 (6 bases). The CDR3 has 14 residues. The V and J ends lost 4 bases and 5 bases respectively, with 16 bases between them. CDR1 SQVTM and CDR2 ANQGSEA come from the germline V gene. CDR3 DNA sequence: TGCAGCGTTGTAGGTGGGCAGGGGTTAGATACGCAGTATTTT. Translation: CSVVGGQGLDTQYF.

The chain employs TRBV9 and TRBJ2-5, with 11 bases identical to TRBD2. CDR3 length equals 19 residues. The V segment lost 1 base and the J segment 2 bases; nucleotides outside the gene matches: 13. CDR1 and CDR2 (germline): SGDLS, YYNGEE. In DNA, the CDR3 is TGTGCCAGCAGCGTAAGCCCCCTAGCGGGAGGCTGGGGACAAGAGACCCAGTACTTC. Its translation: CASSVSPLAGGWGQETQYF.

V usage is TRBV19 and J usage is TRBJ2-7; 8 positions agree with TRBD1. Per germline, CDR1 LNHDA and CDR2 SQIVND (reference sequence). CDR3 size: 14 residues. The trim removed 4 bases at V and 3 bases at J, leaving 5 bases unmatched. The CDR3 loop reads CASSTGGRGYEQYF. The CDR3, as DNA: TGTGCCAGTAGTACAGGGGGCCGGGGCTACGAGCAGTACTTC.

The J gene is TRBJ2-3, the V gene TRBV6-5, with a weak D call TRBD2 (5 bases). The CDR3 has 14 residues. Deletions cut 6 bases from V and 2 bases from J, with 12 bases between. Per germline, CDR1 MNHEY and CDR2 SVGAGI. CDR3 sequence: CASRGGPPTDTQYF. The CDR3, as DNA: TGTGCCAGCAGAGGCGGGCCCCCCACAGATACGCAGTATTTT.

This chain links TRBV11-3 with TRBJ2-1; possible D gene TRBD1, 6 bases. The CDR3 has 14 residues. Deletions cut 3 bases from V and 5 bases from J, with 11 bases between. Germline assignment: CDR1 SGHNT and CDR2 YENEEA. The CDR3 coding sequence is TGTGCCAGCAGCTTTGCAGGGGTTAACAATGAGCAGTTCTTC. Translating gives CASSFAGVNNEQFF.

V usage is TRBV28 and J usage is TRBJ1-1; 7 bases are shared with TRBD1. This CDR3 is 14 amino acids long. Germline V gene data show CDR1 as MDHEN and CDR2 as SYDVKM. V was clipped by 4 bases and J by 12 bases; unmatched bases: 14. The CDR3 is CASSSPDRRLLTFF. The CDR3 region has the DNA TGTGCCAGCAGTTCCCCGGACAGGCGGCTTTTAACTTTCTTT.

CDR3 in amino acids: CASRDRVTGNTIYF. CDR3 bases: TGTGCCTCTCGTGACAGGGTTACTGGAAACACCATATATTTT. This rearrangement joins TRBV19 to TRBJ1-3; 7 nucleotides agree with TRBD1. The CDR3 consists of 14 residues. Germline CDR1 reads LNHDA; CDR2 reads SQIVND (reference sequence). The V segment lost 11 bases and the J segment 2 bases; nucleotides outside the gene matches: 9. The full variable domain, rest sourced from reference TRBV19 and TRBJ1-3, is DGGITQSPKYLFRKEGQNVTLSCEQNLNHDAMYWYRQDPGQGLRLIYYSQIVNDFQKGDIAEGYSVSREKKESFPLTVTSAQKNPTAFYLCASRDRVTGNTIYFGEGSWLTVV.

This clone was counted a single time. CDR3 sequence: CAISETGQGARGYTF. For the CDR3, the DNA is TGTGCCATCAGTGAGACGGGACAGGGGGCTAGAGGCTACACCTTC. The genes are TRBV10-3 and TRBJ1-2; 12 bases match TRBD1. The germline V gene has CDR1 ENHRY and CDR2 SYGVKD. Losses at the gene ends were 2 bases for V and 8 bases for J; bases not matched to a gene: 6. The CDR3 covers 15 residues.

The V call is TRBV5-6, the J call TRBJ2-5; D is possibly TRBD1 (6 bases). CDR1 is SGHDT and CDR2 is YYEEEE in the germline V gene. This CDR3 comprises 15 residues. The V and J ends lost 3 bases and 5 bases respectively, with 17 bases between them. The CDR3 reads CASSSALQGTETQYF. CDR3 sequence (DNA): TGTGCCAGCAGCTCTGCATTGCAGGGGACCGAGACCCAGTACTTC.

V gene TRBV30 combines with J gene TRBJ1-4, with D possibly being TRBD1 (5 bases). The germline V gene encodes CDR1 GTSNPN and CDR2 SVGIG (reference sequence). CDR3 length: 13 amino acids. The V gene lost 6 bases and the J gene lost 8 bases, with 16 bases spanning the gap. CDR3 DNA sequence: TGTGCCTGTCAAGGCGGAGGGGAAGAAAAACTGTTTTTT. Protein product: CACQGGGEEKLFF.

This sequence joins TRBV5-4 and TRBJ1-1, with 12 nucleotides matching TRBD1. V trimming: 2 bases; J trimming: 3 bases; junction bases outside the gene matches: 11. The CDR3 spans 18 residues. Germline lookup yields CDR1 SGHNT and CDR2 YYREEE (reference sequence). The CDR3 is CASSFSPGQGAGYTEAFF. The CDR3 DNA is TGTGCCAGCAGCTTTAGCCCGGGACAGGGGGCTGGATACACTGAAGCTTTCTTT.

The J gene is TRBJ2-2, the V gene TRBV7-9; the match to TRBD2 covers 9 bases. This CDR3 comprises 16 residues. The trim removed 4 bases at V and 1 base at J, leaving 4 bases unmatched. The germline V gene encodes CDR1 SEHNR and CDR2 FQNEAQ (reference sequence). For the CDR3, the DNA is TGTGCCAGCAGCTCTCGGACTAGCGAGAACACCGGGGAGCTGTTTTTT. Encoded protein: CASSSRTSENTGELFF. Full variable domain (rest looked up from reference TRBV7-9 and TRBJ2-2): DTGVSQNPRHKITKRGQNVTFRCDPISEHNRLYWYRQTLGQGPEFLTYFQNEAQLEKSRLLSDRFSAERPKGSFSTLEIQRTEQGDSAMYLCASSSRTSENTGELFFGEGSRLTVL.

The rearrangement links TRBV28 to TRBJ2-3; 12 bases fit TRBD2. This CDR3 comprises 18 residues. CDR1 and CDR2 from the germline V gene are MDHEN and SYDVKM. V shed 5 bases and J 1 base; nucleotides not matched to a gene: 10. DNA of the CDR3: TGTGCCAGCAGTAGGGGAAGGCTAGCGGGAGGGGGCACAGATACGCAGTATTTT. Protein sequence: CASSRGRLAGGGTDTQYF.

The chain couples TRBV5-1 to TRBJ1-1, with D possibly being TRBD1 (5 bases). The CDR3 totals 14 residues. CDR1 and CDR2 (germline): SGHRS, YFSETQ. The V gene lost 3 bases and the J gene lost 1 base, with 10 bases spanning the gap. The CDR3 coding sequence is TGCGCCAGCAGCTCGGGGGTACAGAACACTGAAGCTTTCTTT. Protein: CASSSGVQNTEAFF. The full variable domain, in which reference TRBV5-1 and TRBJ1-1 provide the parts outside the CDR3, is KAGVTQTPRYLIKTRGQQVTLSCSPISGHRSVSWYQQTPGQGLQFLFEYFSETQRNKGNFPGRFSGRQFSNSRSEMNVSTLELGDSALYLCASSSGVQNTEAFFGQGTRLTVV.

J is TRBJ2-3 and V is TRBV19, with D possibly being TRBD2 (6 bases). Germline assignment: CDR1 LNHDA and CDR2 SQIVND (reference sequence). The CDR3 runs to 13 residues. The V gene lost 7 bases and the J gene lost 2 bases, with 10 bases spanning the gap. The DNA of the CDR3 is TGTGCCAGTATCTCGGGAGACACAGATACGCAGTATTTT. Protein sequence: CASISGDTDTQYF. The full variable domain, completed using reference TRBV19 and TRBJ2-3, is DGGITQSPKYLFRKEGQNVTLSCEQNLNHDAMYWYRQDPGQGLRLIYYSQIVNDFQKGDIAEGYSVSREKKESFPLTVTSAQKNPTAFYLCASISGDTDTQYFGPGTRLTVL.

The CDR3 DNA reads TGTGCCAGCAGTTACGGGAACGTTAATTCACCCCTCCACTTT. Translated: CASSYGNVNSPLHF. The rearrangement joins TRBV28 to TRBJ1-6; D gene ambiguous. This CDR3 comprises 14 residues. The V gene lost 4 bases and the J gene lost 6 bases, with 10 bases spanning the gap. The germline V gene encodes CDR1 MDHEN and CDR2 SYDVKM. Variable domain in full (rest from reference TRBV28 and TRBJ1-6): DVKVTQSSRYLVKRTGEKVFLECVQDMDHENMFWYRQDPGLGLRLIYFSYDVKMKEKGDIPEGYSVSREKKERFSLILESASTNQTSMYLCASSYGNVNSPLHFGNGTRLTVT.

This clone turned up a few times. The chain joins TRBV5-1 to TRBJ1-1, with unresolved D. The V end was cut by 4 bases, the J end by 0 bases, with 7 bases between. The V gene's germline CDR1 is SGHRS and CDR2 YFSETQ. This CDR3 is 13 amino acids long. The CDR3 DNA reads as TGCGCCAGCAGCCCGGACTTGAACACTGAAGCTTTCTTT. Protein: CASSPDLNTEAFF.

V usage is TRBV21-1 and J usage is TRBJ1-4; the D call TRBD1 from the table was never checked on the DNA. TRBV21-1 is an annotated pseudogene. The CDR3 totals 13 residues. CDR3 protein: CASSKDNNEKLFF. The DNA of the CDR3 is TGTGCCAGCAGCAAAGACAATAATGAAAAACTGTTTTTT.

The CDR3 DNA reads TGCGCCAGCAGCTTGATGCTAGCGGGAGCTTCCTACAATGAGCAGTTCTTC. Translation gives CASSLMLAGASYNEQFF. The rearrangement joins TRBV5-1 to TRBJ2-1; 10 nucleotides agree with TRBD2. The junction had 5 bases not matched to a gene; V was cut back by 1 base and J by 1 base. Per the germline V gene, CDR1 is SGHRS and CDR2 is YFSETQ. There are 17 residues in the CDR3.

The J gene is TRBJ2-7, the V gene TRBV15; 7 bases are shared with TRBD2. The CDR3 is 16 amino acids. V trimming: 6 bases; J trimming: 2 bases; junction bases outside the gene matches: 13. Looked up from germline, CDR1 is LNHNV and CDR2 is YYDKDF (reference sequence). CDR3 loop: CATSRIGGGSPYEQYF. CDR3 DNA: TGTGCCACCAGTCGGATAGGTGGCGGGAGTCCCTACGAGCAGTACTTC. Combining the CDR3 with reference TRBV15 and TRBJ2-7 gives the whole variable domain DAMVIQNPRYQVTQFGKPVTLSCSQTLNHNVMYWYQQKSSQAPKLLFHYYDKDFNNEADTPDNFQSRRPNTSFCFLDIRSPGLGDTAMYLCATSRIGGGSPYEQYFGPGTRLTVT.

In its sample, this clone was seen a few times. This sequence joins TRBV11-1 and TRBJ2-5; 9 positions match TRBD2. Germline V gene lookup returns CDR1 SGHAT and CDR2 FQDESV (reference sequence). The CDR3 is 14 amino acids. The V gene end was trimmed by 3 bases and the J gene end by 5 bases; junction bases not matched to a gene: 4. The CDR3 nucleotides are TGTGCCAGCAGCTTGGCGGGAGGGCCGGAGACCCAGTACTTC. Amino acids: CASSLAGGPETQYF.

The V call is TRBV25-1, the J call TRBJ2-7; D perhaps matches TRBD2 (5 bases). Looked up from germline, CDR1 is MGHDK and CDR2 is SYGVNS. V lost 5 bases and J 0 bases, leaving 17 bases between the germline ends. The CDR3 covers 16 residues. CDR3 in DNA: TGTGCCAGCAGTACCGACCGAGGGAAGAGCTCCTACGAGCAGTACTTC. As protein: CASSTDRGKSSYEQYF.

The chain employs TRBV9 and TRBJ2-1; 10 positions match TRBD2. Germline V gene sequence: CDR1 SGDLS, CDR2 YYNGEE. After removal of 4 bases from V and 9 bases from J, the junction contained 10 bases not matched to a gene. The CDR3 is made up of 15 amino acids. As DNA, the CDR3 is TGTGCCAGCAGCCTACGGACTAGCGGTGGTGGTGAGCAGTTCTTC. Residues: CASSLRTSGGGEQFF.

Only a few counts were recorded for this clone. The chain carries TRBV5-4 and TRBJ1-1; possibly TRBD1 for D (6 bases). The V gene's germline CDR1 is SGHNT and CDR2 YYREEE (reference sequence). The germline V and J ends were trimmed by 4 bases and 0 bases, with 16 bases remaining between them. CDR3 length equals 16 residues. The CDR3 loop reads CASSPGTFSLNTEAFF. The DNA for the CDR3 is TGTGCCAGCAGCCCCGGGACATTCTCGTTGAACACTGAAGCTTTCTTT.

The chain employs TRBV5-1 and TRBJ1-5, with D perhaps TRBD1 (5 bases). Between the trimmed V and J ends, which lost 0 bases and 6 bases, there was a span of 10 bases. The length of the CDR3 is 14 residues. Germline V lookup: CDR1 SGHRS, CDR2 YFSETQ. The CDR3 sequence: CASSLGGTSQPQHF. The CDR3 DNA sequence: TGCGCCAGCAGCTTGGGAGGGACTAGTCAGCCCCAGCATTTT. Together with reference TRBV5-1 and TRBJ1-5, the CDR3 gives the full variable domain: KAGVTQTPRYLIKTRGQQVTLSCSPISGHRSVSWYQQTPGQGLQFLFEYFSETQRNKGNFPGRFSGRQFSNSRSEMNVSTLELGDSALYLCASSLGGTSQPQHFGDGTRLSIL.

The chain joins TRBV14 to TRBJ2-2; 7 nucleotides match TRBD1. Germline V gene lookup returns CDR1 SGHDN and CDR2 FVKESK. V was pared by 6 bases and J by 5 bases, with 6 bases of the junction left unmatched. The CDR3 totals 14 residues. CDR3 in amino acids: CASRSTGITGELFF. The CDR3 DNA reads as TGTGCCAGCAGATCGACAGGGATTACCGGGGAGCTGTTTTTT.

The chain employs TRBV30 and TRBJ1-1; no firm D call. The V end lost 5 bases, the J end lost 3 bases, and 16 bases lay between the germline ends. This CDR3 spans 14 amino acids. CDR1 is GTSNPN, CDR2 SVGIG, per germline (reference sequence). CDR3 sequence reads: CAWVPSGIYTEAFF. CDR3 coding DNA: TGTGCCTGGGTACCTTCCGGGATCTACACTGAAGCTTTCTTT.

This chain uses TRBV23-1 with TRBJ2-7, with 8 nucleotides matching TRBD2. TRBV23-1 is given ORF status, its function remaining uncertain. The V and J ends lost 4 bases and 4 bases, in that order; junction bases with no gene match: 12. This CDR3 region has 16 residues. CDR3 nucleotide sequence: TGCGCCAGCAGTCGACCTAAAGCGGGAGACTGGTACGAGCAGTACTTC. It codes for CASSRPKAGDWYEQYF.

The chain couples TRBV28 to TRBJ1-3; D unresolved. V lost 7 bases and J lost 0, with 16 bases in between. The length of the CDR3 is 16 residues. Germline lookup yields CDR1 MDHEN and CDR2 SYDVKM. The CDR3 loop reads CASNGPDLYSGNTIYF. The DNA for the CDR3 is TGTGCCAGCAATGGGCCGGATCTTTACTCTGGAAACACCATATATTTT.

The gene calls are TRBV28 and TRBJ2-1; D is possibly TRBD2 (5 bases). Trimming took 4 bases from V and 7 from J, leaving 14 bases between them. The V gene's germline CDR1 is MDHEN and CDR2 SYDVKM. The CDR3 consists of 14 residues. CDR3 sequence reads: CASSSHEGPNEQFF. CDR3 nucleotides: TGTGCCAGCAGTTCTCACGAGGGCCCTAATGAGCAGTTCTTC.